Reported below is one T cell receptor beta chain. Germline V gene lookup returns CDR1 MGHRA and CDR2 YSYEKL. The CDR3 has 14 amino acids. V shed 4 bases and J shed 4 bases, with 12 bases lying between them. Clones were read by immunoSEQ multiplex PCR, and TCRdb kept only the in-frame ones, dropping some. The table records about 130,000 clones, 90% of them present only once. The data derive from a study of control samples from healthy donors and cancer patients. The sequence derives from a man aged 18 to 30 in good health. The sample taken for sequencing was blood. This chain joins TRBV4-1 and TRBJ2-3; D perhaps matches TRBD1 (5 bases). The CDR3 spells CASSRSPRADTQYF. The CDR3, as DNA: TGCGCCAGCAGCCGCAGCCCCAGGGCAGATACGCAGTATTTT.